The 19 T cell receptor beta chains reported below all come from one sample, sequenced in a study of cytomegalovirus exposure and HLA in healthy donors. Both 60 Vbeta primers and 13 Jbeta primers went into the PCR. The table came from immunoSEQ multiplex PCR; TCRdb's copy has only in-frame clones and leaves some out. The sample yields 100,000 to 150,000 clones, around four fifths seen once. Source material: PBMCs. The source of these receptors is a man aged 40-55 years in good health and CMV-seronegative.

The V call is TRBV4-3, the J call TRBJ1-6; 7 bases line up with TRBD1. J gave up 5 bases and V 0 bases, and 1 base lay outside the gene matches. The CDR3 spans 15 residues. The V gene's germline CDR1 is LGHNA and CDR2 YSLEER. The CDR3, as DNA: TGCGCCAGCAGCCAAGATAGGGGGCATAATTCACCCCTCCACTTT. Translated, it gives CASSQDRGHNSPLHF.

The rearrangement uses TRBV9 and TRBJ2-1, with 12 bases that match TRBD2. CDR3 length: 16 residues. Germline V CDR1 and CDR2: SGDLS, YYNGEE. The V and J ends lost 3 bases and 8 bases, in that order; junction bases with no gene match: 9. CDR3 in DNA: TGTGCCAGCAGCGAGGGGACTAGCGGGTGGGCAGATGAGCAGTTCTTC. Amino acid sequence: CASSEGTSGWADEQFF.

V is TRBV5-1 and J is TRBJ2-3; 8 bases map to TRBD2. Germline values: CDR1 SGHRS, CDR2 YFSETQ. The CDR3 loop spans 14 amino acids. Unmatched junction bases numbered 5, after V lost 4 bases and J lost 4 bases. The CDR3 bases are TGCGCCAGCAGCCTGTCGGGGGGGGCAGATACGCAGTATTTT. Amino acids: CASSLSGGADTQYF.

This clone was seen only once. V and J are TRBV9 and TRBJ2-2; D perhaps matches TRBD2 (7 bases). The CDR3 runs to 15 residues. V lost 0 bases, J lost 4 bases, and 10 bases lay in between. Germline CDR1 is SGDLS and CDR2 is YYNGEE. CDR3: CASSVGGGVTGELFF. The CDR3 region has the DNA TGTGCCAGCAGCGTAGGAGGGGGGGTCACCGGGGAGCTGTTTTTT.

V and J are TRBV2 and TRBJ2-7; TRBD1 matches at 7 bases. Germline assignment: CDR1 SNHLY and CDR2 FYNNEI. Losses at the gene ends were 7 bases for V and 0 bases for J; bases not matched to a gene: 6. CDR3 length: 14 amino acids. This CDR3 reads CASTGTESSYEQYF. The CDR3 nucleotides read TGTGCCAGCACCGGGACAGAGAGCTCCTACGAGCAGTACTTC.

This chain links TRBV27 with TRBJ2-2; D is ambiguous. Germline CDR1 MNHEY, CDR2 SMNVEV (reference sequence). V lost 2 bases and J lost 7, with 5 bases in between. The CDR3 length is 12 residues. The chain's CDR3 is CASSLIGGELFF. CDR3 nucleotide sequence: TGTGCCAGCAGTTTAATCGGCGGGGAGCTGTTTTTT.

The chain links TRBV5-4 to TRBJ2-1, with 10 bases identical to TRBD2. With V trimmed by 4 bases and J by 8 bases, 12 bases remained unmatched. The CDR3 has 16 residues. Germline lookup yields CDR1 SGHNT and CDR2 YYREEE (reference sequence). Here the CDR3 reads CASSQPSGGALYEQFF. The CDR3 DNA is TGTGCCAGCAGCCAACCTAGCGGGGGCGCGTTGTATGAGCAGTTCTTC.

The chain couples TRBV4-1 to TRBJ2-1, with TRBD1 matching 9 bases. CDR1 is MGHRA, CDR2 YSYEKL, per germline. V shed 0 bases and J 16 bases; nucleotides not matched to a gene: 10. The length of the CDR3 is 14 residues. The chain's CDR3 is CASSQDLLGQGLFF. CDR3 in DNA: TGCGCCAGCAGCCAAGATCTCCTCGGACAGGGGCTCTTCTTC.

V usage is TRBV2 and J usage is TRBJ1-4; unclear D gene. The germline V gene has CDR1 SNHLY and CDR2 FYNNEI. CDR3 length: 15 residues. Trimming removed 2 bases at V and 2 bases at J, with 9 bases between. CDR3 sequence (DNA): TGTGCCAGCAGTGAAACCCGGGTCACTAATGAAAAACTGTTTTTT. Translating it yields CASSETRVTNEKLFF.

The gene calls are TRBV30 and TRBJ1-1, with D possibly being TRBD1 (6 bases). CDR3 length: 13 residues. V shed 5 bases and J shed 1 base, with 11 bases lying between them. Germline V gene lookup returns CDR1 GTSNPN and CDR2 SVGIG (reference sequence). DNA for the CDR3: TGTGCCTGGGCCAGACAGGAGAACACTGAAGCTTTCTTT. Protein sequence: CAWARQENTEAFF.

The chain uses TRBV5-5 and TRBJ2-5; TRBD2 aligns across 8 bases. This CDR3 comprises 13 residues. V dropped 4 bases and J dropped 5; count of bases not matched to a gene: 4. CDR1 is SGHKS, CDR2 YYEKEE, per germline (reference sequence). The CDR3 nucleotides read TGTGCCAGCAGCGGCGGGGGGTTTGAGACCCAGTACTTC. Residues: CASSGGGFETQYF.

The DNA of the CDR3 is TGTGCCAGCAGCTTAGCAACCGAGGGGGATCCCCTCCACTTT. It encodes CASSLATEGDPLHF. The chain joins TRBV7-8 to TRBJ1-6, with a weak D call TRBD1 (6 bases). CDR3 size: 14 residues. Germline lookup yields CDR1 SGHVS and CDR2 FQNEAQ. The V end lost 0 bases, the J end lost 13 bases, and 13 bases lay between the germline ends. Supplemented by reference TRBV7-8 and TRBJ1-6, the full variable domain reads GAGVSQSPRYKVAKRGQDVALRCDPISGHVSLFWYQQALGQGPEFLTYFQNEAQLDKSGLPSDRFFAERPEGSVSTLKIQRTQQEDSAVYLCASSLATEGDPLHFGNGTRLTVT.

The DNA for the CDR3 is TGTGCCAGCTCACCACCGGGCCCGAGCGAGCAGTACTTC. It codes for CASSPPGPSEQYF. The chain recombines TRBV18 with TRBJ2-7; unclear D gene. V lost 0 bases to trimming and J lost 6 bases, with 9 bases between them. From germline, CDR1 is KGHSH and CDR2 LQKENI. This CDR3 is 13 amino acids long.

The chain has TRBV6-1 and TRBJ1-3; D not resolved. Trimming left V 1 base short and J 2 bases short, with 9 bases between. The germline V gene has CDR1 MNHNS and CDR2 SASEGT. The CDR3 contains 15 residues. CDR3 residues: CASSEGGVAGNTIYF. CDR3 bases: TGTGCCAGCAGTGAAGGGGGAGTGGCTGGAAACACCATATATTTT.

This clone came up once. The rearrangement joins TRBV23-1 to TRBJ1-5; 8 bases align to TRBD1. TRBV23-1 qualifies as an ORF whose function is uncertain. V lost 4 bases to trimming and J lost 11 bases; unmatched junction nucleotides: 13. The CDR3 runs 15 residues. The chain's CDR3 is CASSRRQGWIGAQHF. The CDR3 bases are TGCGCCAGCAGTCGGAGACAGGGGTGGATAGGGGCCCAGCATTTT.

The chain recombines TRBV19 with TRBJ2-2; 8 positions agree with TRBD2. Germline-derived CDR1 and CDR2 are LNHDA and SQIVND (reference sequence). V lost 7 bases to trimming and J lost 0 bases; unmatched junction nucleotides: 7. This CDR3 is 16 amino acids long. The CDR3 spells CASTTGGSANTGELFF. The CDR3 nucleotides are TGTGCCAGTACTACGGGGGGGTCAGCGAACACCGGGGAGCTGTTTTTT.

The J gene is TRBJ2-7, the V gene TRBV11-2; D call uncertain. Germline loops: CDR1 SGHAT, CDR2 FQNNGV. With 0 bases removed from V and 8 bases from J, the gap between germline ends came to 14 bases. The CDR3 loop spans 14 amino acids. Here the CDR3 reads CASSLEYAGYKQYF. The CDR3 region has the DNA TGTGCCAGCAGCTTAGAATACGCCGGGTACAAGCAGTACTTC.

The V gene is TRBV6-5, the J gene TRBJ1-1; no firm D call. Germline assignment: CDR1 MNHEY and CDR2 SVGAGI. There are 14 residues in the CDR3. Trimming shortened V by 6 bases and J by 4 bases, and 15 bases separated the two germline ends. Here the CDR3 reads CASSHDIEGTEAFF. The CDR3 nucleotides read TGTGCCAGCAGCCATGACATCGAGGGCACTGAAGCTTTCTTT.

The chain couples TRBV2 to TRBJ2-3, with 8 bases that match TRBD1. CDR1 is SNHLY, CDR2 FYNNEI, per germline. This CDR3 contains 15 residues. The V and J ends lost 7 bases and 0 bases, in that order; junction bases with no gene match: 6. In DNA form, the CDR3 reads TGTGCCAGCACCAGGGGGCGGGCTAGCACAGATACGCAGTATTTT. Translated, it gives CASTRGRASTDTQYF.